This T cell receptor (beta chain) was sequenced in a study of blood T cell repertoires in COVID-19. Clinical histories supplied by participants themselves formed the basis of cohort assignment. Method: immunoSEQ multiplex PCR; TCRdb's copy keeps in-frame clones and lacks some. The profile shows some 240,000 clones, about 86% of them singletons. V was clipped by 5 bases and J by 0 bases; unmatched bases: 5. Germline loops: CDR1 SGHVS, CDR2 FNYEAQ. The CDR3 covers 15 residues. V usage is TRBV7-6 and J usage is TRBJ1-1; 8 nucleotides line up with TRBD1. This TCR was sampled from a man younger than 45 with acute COVID-19. Sample: PBMCs or T cells enriched from blood (not recorded which). CDR3 in DNA: TGTGCCAGCAGCGACGGGACAGGAATGAACACTGAAGCTTTCTTT. It is translated as CASSDGTGMNTEAFF.